This TCR beta chain was sequenced in a study of T cells in Graves' hyperthyroidism and ophthalmopathy. The investigators amplified TCR beta CDR3 regions from RNA transcripts. HTBI primers drove first-round RT-PCR of the TCR CDR3. TCRdb reprocessed the multiplex PCR reads via MiXCR and lists one record per CDR3 protein. The profile shows over 500,000 distinct CDR3 sequences, over 15% of them singletons. This clonotype was found many times. The source material was blood. This receptor was identified in a woman between 18 and 29 years old with Graves' ophthalmopathy.

The CDR3 loop reads CASSPRDLLFYGDTQYF. The CDR3 DNA reads as TGTGCCAGCAGCCCGCGGGATCTCCTCTTTTATGGAGATACGCAGTATTTT. The J gene is TRBJ2-3, the V gene TRBV7-2; TRBD2 might be the D (6 bases). Trimming left V 5 bases short and J 5 bases short, with 23 bases between. CDR3 length: 17 residues. Germline lookup yields CDR1 SGHTA and CDR2 FQGNSA.